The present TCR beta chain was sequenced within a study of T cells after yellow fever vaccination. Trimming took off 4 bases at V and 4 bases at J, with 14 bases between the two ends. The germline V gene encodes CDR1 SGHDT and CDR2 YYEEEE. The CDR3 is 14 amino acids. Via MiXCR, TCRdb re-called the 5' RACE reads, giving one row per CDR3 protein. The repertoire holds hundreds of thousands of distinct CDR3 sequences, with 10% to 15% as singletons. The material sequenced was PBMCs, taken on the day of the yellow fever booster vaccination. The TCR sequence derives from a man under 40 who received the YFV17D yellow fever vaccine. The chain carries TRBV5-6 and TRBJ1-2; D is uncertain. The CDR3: CASSTSRELYGYTF. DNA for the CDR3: TGTGCCAGCAGCACGTCCCGGGAGCTCTATGGCTACACCTTC.